The 10 T cell receptor beta chains below come from one sample, sequenced in a study of read filtering for tumor transcriptome and immune sequencing (dated by TCRdb to 2020 to 2022). Sequencing took place on an Illumina HiSeq 4000. Starting from around 400 ng RNA, TCR libraries were constructed with the Immunoverse kit using molecular barcoded adaptors that cover the alpha/delta and beta/gamma chains. TCRdb applied fastp at Q25 and MiXCR to the public reads, then kept only in-frame beta chains. CDR3 protein duplicates are merged, each entry listing the most common genes and DNA. For this sample the table gives 14,000 to 15,000 distinct CDR3 sequences, of which roughly 21% were detected only once. 80% of the sample goes to the ten largest clones. Sequencing input: a population of CD138-negative cells sorted from bone marrow. Read against the paper, the sample's cell subset or site label means: bone marrow mononuclear cells depleted of CD138+ plasma/myeloma cells by negative magnetic selection. The receptors derive from a donor aged 40 or older with multiple myeloma.

This clonotype was detected many times. The CDR3 nucleotides are TGTGCCACCAGTGACGGATGGGAGAATGAGCAGTTCTTC. Protein product: CATSDGWENEQFF. The chain links TRBV24-1 to TRBJ2-1; a possible D gene is TRBD2 (5 bases). The CDR3 is 13 residues long. CDR1 is KGHDR, CDR2 SFDVKD, per germline. V shed 4 bases and J shed 7 bases, with 10 bases lying between them.

The chain carries TRBV11-2 and TRBJ2-2; D unresolved. V was pared by 5 bases and J by 2 bases, with 15 bases between. The germline CDR1 and CDR2 sequences are SGHAT and FQNNGV. This CDR3 has 16 amino acids. CDR3 bases: TGTGCCAGCAGCCCCGAGGTACTATCTAACACCGGGGAGCTGTTTTTT. This codes for CASSPEVLSNTGELFF.

This chain uses TRBV7-9 with TRBJ2-7; D gene unclear. The V gene's germline CDR1 is SEHNR and CDR2 FQNEAQ (reference sequence). This CDR3 has 11 amino acids. Trimming shortened V by 3 bases and J by 7 bases, and 7 bases separated the two germline ends. This CDR3 reads CASSFQAEQYF. For the CDR3, the DNA is TGTGCCAGCAGCTTTCAGGCGGAGCAGTACTTC.

This clonotype has a handful of counts. The rearrangement uses TRBV6-2 or TRBV6-3 and TRBJ2-1; 10 bases align to TRBD2. V lost 2 bases, J lost 6 bases, and 4 bases stayed unmatched. Per the germline V gene, CDR1 is MNHEY and CDR2 is SVGEGT. The CDR3 runs 15 residues. For the CDR3, the DNA is TGTGCCAGCAGTTACGGGACTAGCGCCCTCAATGAGCAGTTCTTC. As protein: CASSYGTSALNEQFF.

As for this clonotype: At one end the junction does not follow the germline gene, possibly because of a read error. The chain has TRBV20-1 and TRBJ2-2; 7 nucleotides line up with TRBD2. There are 18 residues in the CDR3. Germline V gives CDR1 DFQATT, CDR2 SNEGSKA (reference sequence). CDR3 coding DNA: TGCCGTGCTAGAGCGTTTATGGGAGGAGCGGGAAACACCGGGGAGCTGTTTTTT. Protein sequence: CRARAFMGGAGNTGELFF.

In its sample, this clonotype was seen many times. The chain joins TRBV12-3 or TRBV12-4 to TRBJ2-2; no clear D. This CDR3 comprises 15 residues. The ends were cut back, 3 bases at V and 5 bases at J, with 13 bases in the middle. This CDR3 reads CASSFPDLGTGELFF. The CDR3 DNA follows: TGTGCCAGCAGTTTCCCTGATTTGGGGACCGGGGAGCTGTTTTTT.

The CDR3 coding sequence is TGCAGTGCTTGGCTAGGTCAAGAGACCCAGTACTTC. Translating gives CSAWLGQETQYF. This rearrangement joins TRBV20-1 to TRBJ2-5; D unclear. V was shortened by 5 bases and J by 2 bases, with 9 bases between the two germline ends. Germline values: CDR1 DFQATT, CDR2 SNEGSKA (reference sequence). CDR3 length: 12 amino acids.

This chain joins TRBV6-1 and TRBJ2-2; 7 bases line up with TRBD2. J was trimmed by 5 bases and V by 7 bases; bases with no gene match: 10. Germline loops: CDR1 MNHNS, CDR2 SASEGT. The CDR3 loop spans 15 amino acids. The CDR3 is CASTGGTYKTGELFF. CDR3 nucleotide sequence: TGTGCCAGCACCGGGGGGACTTATAAAACCGGGGAGCTGTTTTTT.

This clonotype appeared many times. The rearrangement joins TRBV14 to TRBJ2-1; no definite D call. CDR1 is SGHDN and CDR2 is FVKESK in the germline V gene. V lost 4 bases, J lost 4 bases, and 8 bases lay in between. The CDR3 is made up of 13 amino acids. The CDR3 reads CASSPDPYNEQFF. Here the CDR3 DNA reads TGTGCCAGCAGCCCGGACCCATACAATGAGCAGTTCTTC. Variable domain in full (rest from reference TRBV14 and TRBJ2-1): EAGVTQFPSHSVIEKGQTVTLRCDPISGHDNLYWYRRVMGKEIKFLLHFVKESKQDESGMPNNRFLAERTGGTYSTLKVQPAELEDSGVYFCASSPDPYNEQFFGPGTRLTVL.

Turning to this clonotype: This may arise from a read error, as a much more abundant clone is one base away. The chain uses TRBV2 and TRBJ2-3; D gene uncertain. Germline V lookup: CDR1 SNHLY, CDR2 FYNNEI. This CDR3 spans 14 amino acids. DNA of the CDR3: TGTGCCAGCAGGGAGCGTGATGTCACAGATACGCGGTATTTT. The encoded protein is CASRERDVTDTRYF.